This TCR beta chain was identified during a study of shared clonotypes between healthy human individuals. Overall study results and limits: All-four-donor shared clonotypes had higher generation probabilities than non-shared clonotypes did. Exclusively blood specimens were collected; tissue repertoires likely differ. Roughly 5% of naive CD4 clonotypes were common to a few donors.

Method: immunoSEQ multiplex PCR; TCRdb's copy keeps in-frame clones and lacks some. The sample carries 2 million to 2.5 million clones, almost 96% recorded once. The CDR3 has 16 amino acids. Germline CDR1 MNHEY, CDR2 SVGAGI. J gave up 6 bases and V 2 bases, and 9 bases lay outside the gene matches. About this clone: Its antigen is unidentified.

The receptor was isolated from a man aged 18-30 years in good health. V and J are TRBV6-5 and TRBJ2-4; the match to TRBD1 covers 8 bases. Sample: naive CD4+ T cells sorted from blood. This sample's subset: CD45RA+ positively selected. CDR3 DNA: TGTGCCAGCAGTTACGCGGATCAGGGGGCGCGAAACATTCAGTACTTC. Residues: CASSYADQGARNIQYF.